This T cell receptor (beta chain) was identified in a study of T cells in Graves' hyperthyroidism and ophthalmopathy. This clonotype has a handful of counts. What was amplified from RNA transcripts were TCR beta CDR3 regions. First-round RT-PCR targeting the TCR CDR3 was performed with the HTBI primer set. TCRdb fed the multiplex PCR reads into MiXCR, producing one record per CDR3 protein. The profile shows approximately 400,000 distinct CDR3 sequences, 15% to 17% of them singletons. V was shortened by 5 bases and J by 1 base, with 19 bases between the two germline ends. The CDR3 totals 17 residues. Germline values: CDR1 MDHEN, CDR2 SYDVKM.

The TCR was taken from a woman under 30 with Graves' hyperthyroidism that later progressed to Graves' ophthalmopathy. This chain uses TRBV28 with TRBJ2-3; the D gene is possibly TRBD2 (5 bases). Specimen: blood. The CDR3 region is CASSPYWGASRTDTQYF. DNA of the CDR3: TGTGCCAGCAGTCCTTATTGGGGAGCTAGTCGCACAGATACGCAGTATTTT.